This entry features one T cell receptor (beta chain) sequence. Antigen unknown. The entry originates in a study of shared clonotypes between healthy human individuals. At the level of the study: The cohort had a couple of women and three men, ages 18 to 49.

Method: immunoSEQ multiplex PCR; TCRdb's copy keeps in-frame clones and lacks some. The sample lists around 1.6 million clones; about 98% were seen once. General study results and limits: Relative to memory subsets, naive subsets generally showed larger estimated richness.

Material for sequencing was naive CD4+ T cells sorted from blood. Subset specified: CD45RA+ positively selected. This TCR derives from a man aged 30 to 39 in good health.

The CDR3 loop reads CASSLGLVNEQYF. CDR3 nucleotide sequence: TGTGCCAGCTCCCTCGGACTAGTTAACGAGCAGTACTTC. The chain joins TRBV18 to TRBJ2-7, with 7 nucleotides matching TRBD2. CDR3 size: 13 residues. The V gene's germline CDR1 is KGHSH and CDR2 LQKENI. With 6 bases clipped from V and 5 bases from J, the junction kept 7 bases outside the gene matches. The whole variable domain, remainder taken from reference TRBV18 and TRBJ2-7, is NAGVMQNPRHLVRRRGQEARLRCSPMKGHSHVYWYRQLPEEGLKFMVYLQKENIIDESGMPKERFSAEFPKEGPSILRIQQVVRGDSAAYFCASSLGLVNEQYFGPGTRLTVT.